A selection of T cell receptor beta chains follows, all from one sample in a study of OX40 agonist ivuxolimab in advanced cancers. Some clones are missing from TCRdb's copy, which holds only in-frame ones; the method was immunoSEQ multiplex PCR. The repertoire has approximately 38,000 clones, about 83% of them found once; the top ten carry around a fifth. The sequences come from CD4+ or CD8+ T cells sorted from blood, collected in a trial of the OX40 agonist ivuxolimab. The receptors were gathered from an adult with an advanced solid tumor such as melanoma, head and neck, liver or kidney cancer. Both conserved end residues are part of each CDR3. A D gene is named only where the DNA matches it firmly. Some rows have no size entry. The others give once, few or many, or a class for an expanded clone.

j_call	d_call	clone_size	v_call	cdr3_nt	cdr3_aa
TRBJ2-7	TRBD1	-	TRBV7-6	TGTGCCAGCAGCTCGACAGGGGGAGTTTACGAGCAGTACTTC	CASSSTGGVYEQYF
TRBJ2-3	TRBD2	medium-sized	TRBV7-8	TGTGCCAGCAGCTGGACTAGCGGGAGGCCATCGGGGGATACGCAGTATTTT	CASSWTSGRPSGDTQYF
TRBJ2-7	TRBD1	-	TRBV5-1	TGCGCCAGCAGCTATGACAGGGAACTCTACGAGCAGTACTTC	CASSYDRELYEQYF
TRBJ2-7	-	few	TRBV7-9	TGTGCCAGCACAGGGGCCTACGAGCAGTACTTC	CASTGAYEQYF
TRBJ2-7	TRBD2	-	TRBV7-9	TGTGCCAGCAGCTTTACCGGGACTAGCGGCTACGAGCAGTACTTC	CASSFTGTSGYEQYF
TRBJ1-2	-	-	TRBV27	TGTGCCAGCAGTTCAATTTTGGACTATGGCTACACCTTC	CASSSILDYGYTF
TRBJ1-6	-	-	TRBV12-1	TGTGCCAGCAGCACAGTCTCCTATAATTCACCCCTCCACTTT	CASSTVSYNSPLHF
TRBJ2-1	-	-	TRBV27	TGTGCCAGCCGATTCAACTACAATGAGCAGTTCTTC	CASRFNYNEQFF
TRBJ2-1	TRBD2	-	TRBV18	TGTGCCAGCTCACCTCCGGGGGGACCCCCTGAGCAGTTCTTC	CASSPPGGPPEQFF
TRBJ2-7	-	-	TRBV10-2	TGCGCCAGCAGGGGTGGCGAATCCTACGAGCAGTACTTC	CASRGGESYEQYF
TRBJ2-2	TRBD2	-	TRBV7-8	TGTGCCAGCAGAGACCTAGCGGGAGGGCCGAATACCGGGGAGCTGTTTTTT	CASRDLAGGPNTGELFF
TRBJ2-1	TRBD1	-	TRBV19	TGTGCCAGTAAAATACAGGGGGCTTATGAGCAGTTCTTC	CASKIQGAYEQFF
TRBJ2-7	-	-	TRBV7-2	TGTGCCAGCAGCTTAGAGGTGGGCGAGCAGTACTTC	CASSLEVGEQYF
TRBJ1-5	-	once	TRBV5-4	TGTGCCAGCAGCGACGAGGGGAATCAGCCCCAGCATTTT	CASSDEGNQPQHF
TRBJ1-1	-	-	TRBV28	TGTGCCAGCAGTTTACGTGACGGTTTTGGGAACACTGAAGCTTTCTTT	CASSLRDGFGNTEAFF
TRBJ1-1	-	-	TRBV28	TGTGCCAGCAGTTTTAACCAAGACACTGAAGCTTTCTTT	CASSFNQDTEAFF
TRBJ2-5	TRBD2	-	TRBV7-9	TGTGCCAGCAGCTCCCCAACTAGCGGGGGGGCGGGGGGCCAAGAGACCCAGTACTTC	CASSSPTSGGAGGQETQYF
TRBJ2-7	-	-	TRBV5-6	TGTGCCAGCAGCCACGCCGGGACACTATACGAGCAGTACTTC	CASSHAGTLYEQYF
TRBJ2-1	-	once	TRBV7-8	TGTGCCAGCAGCTTAGTGGGTAGCGGAGGCTACAATGAGCAGTTCTTC	CASSLVGSGGYNEQFF
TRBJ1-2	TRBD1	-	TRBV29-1	TGCAGCTCCTGGACAGGGAACTATGGCTACACCTTC	CSSWTGNYGYTF
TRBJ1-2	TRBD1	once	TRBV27	TGTGCCAGCAGACAGGACAGGGGAGATGGCTACACCTTC	CASRQDRGDGYTF
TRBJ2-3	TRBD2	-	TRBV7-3	TGTGCCAGCAGCTTAACGGCGGGGGGCACAGATACGCAGTATTTT	CASSLTAGGTDTQYF